This TCR beta chain was captured in a study of blood T cell repertoires in COVID-19 (dated by TCRdb to 2019 to 2021). At the level of the whole study: The collaborator samples originated in the United States, Italy and Spain and spanned the acute and convalescent phases of COVID-19. The material from the prospective study consisted of cDNA or gDNA derived from T cells, B-cell-depleted T cells, or PBMCs. Deeply sampled blood TCRbeta repertoires from subjects exposed to, actively infected with, or recovered from COVID-19 were included in the dataset. The repertoires were released in a freely available public database meant as a resource for research on the immune response to SARS-CoV-2. Samples came from the ongoing ImmuneRACE study (first 160 participants) plus 1,254 subjects from 6 global collaborators. The sample metadata nearly always contained a de-identified subject ID, COVID-19 status, age in years and sex. HLA class I and class II types, where available, came from metadata supplied by the sample provider rather than from assay-based typing.

TCRbeta CDR3 regions were amplified from genomic DNA by means of the immunoSEQ Assay, a bias-controlled multiplex PCR. From the authors' description of their analysis: The number of nucleated cells in each sample was estimated from the amplification of reference gene primers within the assay. To quantify the absolute abundance of each unique TCRbeta CDR3 rearrangement, sequence reads were collapsed and filtered. Productive Simpson clonality was computed per sample as the square root of Simpson's diversity index over productive rearrangements. This immuneACCESS table, as held by TCRdb, lists in-frame sequences with V and J called but not all clones. Of the missing ones, under half trace to an unresolved V gene in checked studies; the others have no known cause. V and J calls and clone size follow that table, whereas D and trimming were derived from the DNA. For this sample the table gives about 87,000 clones, of which about 90% were detected only once. The ten most abundant clones make up over 6.5% of the sample.

In regard to this clone: The clone's antigen remains unknown. There are no base qualities to consult, and no much larger clone falls within one base. Other DNA sequences in this specimen translate into the identical CDR3.

At one collaborating source in Seattle, patients were enrolled during active infection and were followed longitudinally through the course of disease. Collaborating institutions collected whole blood in K2EDTA tubes following their own protocols. For TCRbeta analysis, collaborator samples were shipped as frozen whole blood, as isolated PBMCs, or as DNA extracted from either sample type. Overall study outcomes, separate from this receptor: The quantity of clinical and demographic metadata differed by source and by participant and was supplied without curation.

In the germline V gene, CDR1 corresponds to MNHNS and CDR2 to SASEGT. Including cysteine and phenylalanine, the CDR3 has 13 amino acids. The CDR3 DNA has 39 bases and is translated from base 1. Deletion took 3 bases off V and 2 bases off J, with a span of 7 bases between the germline ends. The sequenced material came from peripheral blood. This receptor was obtained from a man between 18 and 29 years old with COVID-19, enrolled during active disease. The V and J segments used are TRBV6-1 and TRBJ1-2; no D gene can be assigned with confidence. The CDR3 corresponds to CASSEGGNYGYTF. Read as DNA, the sequence is TGTGCCAGCAGTGAGGGAGGAAACTATGGCTACACCTTC.